This TCR beta chain stems from a study of T-cell reconstitution after alpha-beta-depleted transplantation in children. This clonotype was counted between two and nine times. What it binds is not known. Preparation of the TCRbeta library involved a method that used unique molecular identifiers. Via MiXCR, TCRdb re-called the PCR reads, giving one row per CDR3 protein. The data hold a few hundred thousand distinct CDR3 sequences, with roughly 30% observed a single time. V was cut by 5 bases and J by 13 bases, with 16 bases left in between. Germline CDR1 and CDR2: SGHRS and YFSETQ. This CDR3 spans 12 amino acids. Overall study results and limits: In patients about two months after transplant, alpha-beta T cells reportedly arose from several hundred expanded graft clones.

The sequences come from PBMCs, collected before TCRalphabeta/CD19-depleted stem cell transplant. This sequence originates from a boy under two years old with Wiskott-Aldrich syndrome, due to receive a stem cell transplant. The chain has TRBV5-1 and TRBJ2-1, with D possibly matching TRBD2 (6 bases). The CDR3 DNA reads TGCGCCAGCAGTTTGACTAGTCTGAAACAGTTCTTC. Amino acid sequence: CASSLTSLKQFF. The full variable domain, its missing parts supplied by reference TRBV5-1 and TRBJ2-1, is KAGVTQTPRYLIKTRGQQVTLSCSPISGHRSVSWYQQTPGQGLQFLFEYFSETQRNKGNFPGRFSGRQFSNSRSEMNVSTLELGDSALYLCASSLTSLKQFFGPGTRLTVL.